The 14 T cell receptor beta chains in this list originate from one sample, sequenced in a study of Ad26.COV2.S vaccination and SARS-CoV-2 variants. Clones were read by immunoSEQ multiplex PCR, and TCRdb kept only the in-frame ones, dropping some. The table shows over 450,000 clones, with about nine tenths occurring only once. The treatment: around 19 received Ad26.COV2.S at low or high dose, single or two shots; roughly 5 received placebo; per-sample allocation not given. Sampling was done on day 63 after the first vaccine or placebo injection. Source: peripheral blood, taken in a trial of Ad26.COV2.S vaccine versus placebo. These receptors were obtained from a person aged 18 to 59 who received the Ad26.COV2.S COVID-19 vaccine or a placebo.

The chain carries TRBV19 and TRBJ2-2; no clear D. Germline V gives CDR1 LNHDA, CDR2 SQIVND (reference sequence). The CDR3 covers 11 residues. Trimming stripped 6 bases from V and 1 base from J, with 0 bases between. CDR3 sequence reads: CASRNTGELFF. As DNA, the CDR3 is TGTGCCAGTAGGAACACCGGGGAGCTGTTTTTT.

This chain uses TRBV5-5 with TRBJ2-1; 7 bases align to TRBD1. This CDR3 has 15 amino acids. Germline V gene lookup returns CDR1 SGHKS and CDR2 YYEKEE (reference sequence). V dropped 0 bases and J dropped 5; count of bases not matched to a gene: 5. CDR3 coding DNA: TGTGCCAGCAGCTTGGGACAGGGTCTCCACAATGAGCAGTTCTTC. It codes for CASSLGQGLHNEQFF. The full variable domain, in which reference TRBV5-5 and TRBJ2-1 provide the parts outside the CDR3, is DAGVTQSPTHLIKTRGQQVTLRCSPISGHKSVSWYQQVLGQGPQFIFQYYEKEERGRGNFPDRFSARQFPNYSSELNVNALLLGDSALYLCASSLGQGLHNEQFFGPGTRLTVL.

The rearrangement uses TRBV28 and TRBJ2-2; a possible D gene is TRBD2 (5 bases). Germline V gene data show CDR1 as MDHEN and CDR2 as SYDVKM. The CDR3 length is 14 residues. V was cut by 1 base and J by 6 bases, with 9 bases left in between. CDR3 amino acids: CASSLLWESGELFF. The CDR3, as DNA: TGTGCCAGCAGTTTATTGTGGGAGTCCGGGGAGCTGTTTTTT.

The chain links TRBV6-5 to TRBJ2-7, with D possibly matching TRBD2 (6 bases). V was cut by 0 bases and J by 0 bases, with 9 bases left in between. CDR1 MNHEY and CDR2 SVGAGI come from the germline V gene. The CDR3 is made up of 15 amino acids. The CDR3: CASSYSREPSYEQYF. DNA of the CDR3: TGTGCCAGCAGTTACTCTCGGGAGCCCTCCTACGAGCAGTACTTC.

Comment on this clone: Other DNA sequences in the sample encode the same CDR3. This rearrangement joins TRBV20-1 to TRBJ1-3; D unclear. Germline lookup yields CDR1 DFQATT and CDR2 SNEGSKA (reference sequence). This CDR3 comprises 11 residues. V was shortened by 5 bases and J by 0 bases, with 2 bases between the two germline ends. CDR3 DNA sequence: TGCAGTGCTCGCTCTGGAAACACCATATATTTT. The encoded protein is CSARSGNTIYF.

The sample holds one count of this clone. V usage is TRBV19 and J usage is TRBJ2-7; 7 positions agree with TRBD2. This CDR3 is built from 16 residues. J lost 6 bases, V lost 7 bases, and 18 bases had no gene match. Germline V gene lookup returns CDR1 LNHDA and CDR2 SQIVND (reference sequence). The CDR3 here is CASTNTYGGRAGEQYF. The CDR3 DNA sequence: TGTGCCAGTACCAACACCTATGGTGGGAGGGCCGGCGAGCAGTACTTC.

This chain links TRBV7-9 with TRBJ1-4, with D unclear. This CDR3 has 14 amino acids. The ends were cut back, 5 bases at V and 0 bases at J, with 7 bases in the middle. Germline loops: CDR1 SEHNR, CDR2 FQNEAQ (reference sequence). Written as DNA, the CDR3 is TGTGCCAGCAGCCAGACGGCAACTAATGAAAAACTGTTTTTT. Protein: CASSQTATNEKLFF.

This clone was observed once. The chain combines TRBV10-1 with TRBJ2-1; a weak D match, TRBD2 (6 bases). Germline CDR1 reads WNHNN; CDR2 reads SYGVQD (reference sequence). This CDR3 spans 17 amino acids. Deletions cut 5 bases from V and 5 bases from J, with 22 bases between. CDR3: CASSQRLSGTGNNEQFF. CDR3 sequence (DNA): TGCGCCAGCAGTCAGAGATTGTCCGGGACTGGTAACAATGAGCAGTTCTTC.

J is TRBJ1-1 and V is TRBV6-5, with a possible D match to TRBD1 (5 bases). CDR1 and CDR2 (germline): MNHEY, SVGAGI. This CDR3 spans 12 amino acids. Trimming cost V 8 bases and J 12 bases, with 19 bases left between them. The CDR3 loop reads CASEQARRMTFF. The CDR3 DNA reads as TGTGCCAGCGAACAGGCCAGAAGAATGACTTTCTTT.

The chain couples TRBV12-3 or TRBV12-4 to TRBJ2-1; the D is unclear. CDR3 length: 12 amino acids. V gave up 5 bases and J gave up 10 bases, with 12 bases separating them. CDR3 in DNA: TGTGCCAGCAGTCAAAGACTGGACGAGCAGTTCTTC. Translation: CASSQRLDEQFF.

The chain joins TRBV30 to TRBJ1-5; D gene ambiguous. The germline V gene encodes CDR1 GTSNPN and CDR2 SVGIG (reference sequence). V was trimmed by 2 bases and J by 6 bases, leaving 11 bases between them. This CDR3 is built from 13 residues. This CDR3 is CAWSHGPGQPQHF. The CDR3 nucleotides are TGTGCCTGGAGTCACGGGCCAGGTCAGCCCCAGCATTTT.

This chain links TRBV5-4 with TRBJ2-7; tentative D call: TRBD1 (5 bases). The CDR3 length is 15 residues. Trimming removed 2 bases at V and 6 bases at J, with 18 bases between. Germline assignment: CDR1 SGHNT and CDR2 YYREEE (reference sequence). The CDR3 is CASSLQAPLSTEQYF. The CDR3 region has the DNA TGTGCCAGCAGCTTACAGGCGCCCCTTTCTACCGAGCAGTACTTC. The full variable domain, with the rest looked up from reference TRBV5-4 and TRBJ2-7, is ETGVTQSPTHLIKTRGQQVTLRCSSQSGHNTVSWYQQALGQGPQFIFQYYREEENGRGNFPPRFSGLQFPNYSSELNVNALELDDSALYLCASSLQAPLSTEQYFGPGTRLTVT.

To note about this clone: Other DNA sequences from this sample encode an identical CDR3 as well. The V and J genes are TRBV30 and TRBJ1-1, with TRBD1 as a possible D gene (5 bases). This CDR3 is 13 amino acids long. CDR1 GTSNPN and CDR2 SVGIG come from the germline V gene (reference sequence). V gave up 2 bases and J gave up 1 base, with 8 bases separating them. The CDR3 coding sequence is TGTGCCTGGAGTCGGGGGGGGAACACTGAAGCTTTCTTT. The encoded protein is CAWSRGGNTEAFF.

The rearrangement uses TRBV5-8 and TRBJ2-5, with D possibly matching TRBD2 (5 bases). Germline CDR1 SGHTS, CDR2 YDEGEE. V was trimmed by 2 bases and J by 1 base, leaving 18 bases between them. The CDR3 is 17 residues long. The CDR3 region has the DNA TGTGCCAGCAGCTTAAACCCACTAGAACTTACCCAAGAGACCCAGTACTTC. Protein product: CASSLNPLELTQETQYF.